This T cell receptor beta chain stems from a study of T cell responses to AZD1222 COVID-19 vaccine. Using immunoSEQ multiplex PCR, the repertoire was profiled, and TCRdb retains in-frame clones only, with some absent. The repertoire holds about 140,000 clones, with 80% to 95% as singletons. Overall study results and limits: Regions left unmutated in variants are reportedly the target of nearly half of spike-specific TCRs. Most donors were white British and more were female, and clonal diversity was possibly underestimated. Vaccine-related CD4 TCRs covered spike, predominating at 160-218 and 743-854.

Concerning this clone itself: Its antigen is as yet unknown.

This clonotype was sampled from an adult who received the AZD1222 COVID-19 vaccine. This sample comprised peripheral blood, obtained 28 days after the second AZD1222 dose.

The CDR3, as DNA: TGTGCCAGCAGTTACTCGAGCAGGGCGGTTGGCGGGGAGCTGTTTTTT. Its translation is CASSYSSRAVGGELFF. The chain recombines TRBV6-5 with TRBJ2-2, with D possibly being TRBD1 (5 bases). The CDR3 contains 16 residues. Germline V lookup: CDR1 MNHEY, CDR2 SVGAGI. V dropped 0 bases and J dropped 7 bases, with 15 bases sitting between them.